A selection of T cell receptor beta chains follows, all from one sample in a study of T-cell memory formation after mild COVID-19. In TCRdb, the 5' RACE reads were re-called with MiXCR into one record per CDR3 protein. The table shows 470,000 or so distinct CDR3 sequences, with nearly 25% occurring only once. Sequenced sample: PBMCs or a T cell subset sorted from them (not recorded which). These receptors came from an adult woman who had mild COVID-19 (a few samples of this study predate the infection). Cell type and time point are not known. The CDR3 runs from the conserved cysteine through the conserved F or W. A D gene is named only where the DNA matches it firmly. Some rows mark clone size as missing; the rest say once, few, many or name a class of expanded clone.

d_call,clone_size,j_call,v_call,cdr3_nt,cdr3_aa
NA,NA,TRBJ2-5,TRBV25-1,TGTGCCAGCAGTGAAGCAGGGCAGGATCAAGAGACCCAGTACTTC,CASSEAGQDQETQYF
TRBD2,NA,TRBJ2-5,TRBV7-6,TGTGCCAGCACAGGGACTAGCGCCAGGGCGGAGACCCAGTACTTC,CASTGTSARAETQYF
NA,NA,TRBJ2-2,TRBV3-1,TGTGCCAGCAGCCAAGAGGGGACCCGGGAGCTGTTTTTT,CASSQEGTRELFF
TRBD1,NA,TRBJ1-1,TRBV2,TGTGCCAGCAGGGCCGGGACAGACACTGAAGCTTTCTTT,CASRAGTDTEAFF
TRBD2,few,TRBJ2-5,TRBV20-1,TGCAGTGCTAGAGCGGGACTAGCGGGAGAAGAGACCCAGTACTTC,CSARAGLAGEETQYF
NA,NA,TRBJ2-1,TRBV11-1,TGTGCCAGCAGCTTAATAGACGAGGGGAATGAGCAGTTCTTC,CASSLIDEGNEQFF
NA,NA,TRBJ2-3,TRBV5-6,TGTGCCAGCAGCTTAGAAGGGCGAAGGCCCACAGATACGCAGTATTTT,CASSLEGRRPTDTQYF
NA,few,TRBJ2-1,TRBV12-3/TRBV12-4,TGTGCCAGCAGTTTTGCCCCCGGGGGCGCCCATGAGCAGTTCTTC,CASSFAPGGAHEQFF
TRBD2,few,TRBJ2-1,TRBV7-9,TGTGCCAGCAGCTGGACTAGCGGGGGGGACAATGAGCAGTTCTTC,CASSWTSGGDNEQFF
NA,few,TRBJ2-3,TRBV29-1,TGCAGCGTTGGCAAACCTTCCACAGATACGCAGTATTTT,CSVGKPSTDTQYF
TRBD1,few,TRBJ2-6,TRBV15,TGTGCCACCAGCAGAGATTCTGGACAGGTGACTTTC,CATSRDSGQVTF
TRBD2,few,TRBJ2-1,TRBV12-3/TRBV12-4,TGTGCCAGCAGGAGAACTAGCGGATACAATGAGCAGTTCTTC,CASRRTSGYNEQFF
NA,few,TRBJ2-1,TRBV4-1,TGCGCCAGCAGCCCAACAGGGTTGGACTACAATGAGCAGTTCTTC,CASSPTGLDYNEQFF
NA,once,TRBJ2-2,TRBV12-3/TRBV12-4,TGTGCCAGCAGTTTCGAGGACGGGGAGCTGTTTTTT,CASSFEDGELFF
NA,few,TRBJ2-7,TRBV7-2,TGTGCCAGCAGTTTAGGGGGGACAGTTGGCTACGAGCAGTACTTC,CASSLGGTVGYEQYF
NA,few,TRBJ1-3,TRBV6-5,TGTGCCAGCAGGTCCCCTGGAAACACCATATATTTT,CASRSPGNTIYF
TRBD1,NA,TRBJ1-6,TRBV18,TGTGCCAGCTCACCCGGACAGGGGATAGACGGGTCACCCCTCCACTTT,CASSPGQGIDGSPLHF
NA,few,TRBJ2-7,TRBV7-8,TGTGCCAGCAGCTTAGCCCCAAGAGGGACTTCCTACGAGCAGTACTTC,CASSLAPRGTSYEQYF
TRBD2,few,TRBJ2-7,TRBV7-9,TGTGCCAGCAGCCACCTCGGGGCTAGCGGCCGATCCTACGAGCAGTACTTC,CASSHLGASGRSYEQYF
NA,NA,TRBJ2-3,TRBV15,TGTGCCACCAGCAGAGATGAGATGATTCCGACTAGCACAGATACGCAGTATTTT,CATSRDEMIPTSTDTQYF
NA,few,TRBJ2-3,TRBV7-3,TGTGCCAGCAGCTTAAGGCGTTCCGGGGTCGGTACAGATACGCAGTATTTT,CASSLRRSGVGTDTQYF
NA,few,TRBJ2-5,TRBV9,TGTGCCAGCAGCCCAGACTGGCGGGAGACCCAGTACTTC,CASSPDWRETQYF
TRBD2,few,TRBJ2-3,TRBV12-3/TRBV12-4,TGTGCCAGCAGTTTTGGACTAGTCAGGGGCACAGATACGCAGTATTTT,CASSFGLVRGTDTQYF
TRBD1,few,TRBJ1-1,TRBV20-1,TGCAGTGCTAGATCCCTCGGACAGGGTTGGACTGAAGCTTTCTTT,CSARSLGQGWTEAFF
TRBD1,NA,TRBJ1-2,TRBV7-9,TGTGCCAGCAGGGGGGACAGATCTAACTATGGCTACACCTTC,CASRGDRSNYGYTF
TRBD2,NA,TRBJ2-1,TRBV5-1,TGCGCCAGCAGTTGGGAGACTAGCGGGGCGAGCTCCTACAATGAGCAGTTCTTC,CASSWETSGASSYNEQFF
NA,NA,TRBJ2-2,TRBV5-1,TGCGCCAGCAGCCCTACGACAGGAGTGAACACCGGGGAGCTGTTTTTT,CASSPTTGVNTGELFF
TRBD1,few,TRBJ2-5,TRBV7-2,TGTGCCAGCAGCGCTAACAGGGGGGAGACCCAGTACTTC,CASSANRGETQYF
TRBD1,NA,TRBJ2-7,TRBV29-1,TGCAGCGCTACAGGGGGCAGAAACGAGCAGTACTTC,CSATGGRNEQYF
NA,NA,TRBJ2-3,TRBV6-1,TGTGCCAGCAGTGACACCCATCTCCGAACAGATACGCAGTATTTT,CASSDTHLRTDTQYF
NA,NA,TRBJ2-6,TRBV29-1,TGCAGCGTTGAAGATCCCGGGGGTCCTGGGGCCAACGTCCTGACTTTC,CSVEDPGGPGANVLTF
TRBD1,NA,TRBJ1-2,TRBV5-1,TGCGCCAGCAGCTTCGGGACAGGGGGCCCGAGCTATGGCTACACCTTC,CASSFGTGGPSYGYTF
TRBD1,few,TRBJ1-1,TRBV20-1,TGCAGTGCTAGACCTAATCCGGGACAGGGGACCACTGAAGCTTTCTTT,CSARPNPGQGTTEAFF
NA,NA,TRBJ2-1,TRBV2,TGTGCCAGGACCCTTGCGTCCAATGAGCAGTTCTTC,CARTLASNEQFF
TRBD2,few,TRBJ2-5,TRBV4-2,TGTGCCAGCAGTCCCCTTGGACTAGCGGGGGGGCAAGAGACCCAGTACTTC,CASSPLGLAGGQETQYF
NA,NA,TRBJ2-1,TRBV7-9,TGTGCCAGCAGCCTAGGGGGAATGAGCTCCTACAATGAGCAGTTCTTC,CASSLGGMSSYNEQFF
TRBD1,few,TRBJ2-7,TRBV11-2,TGTGCCAGCAGCTTATCAGGGACAGAGCCCTCCTACGAGCAGTACTTC,CASSLSGTEPSYEQYF
TRBD2,NA,TRBJ2-1,TRBV24-1,TGTGCCACCAGTGATCTAGCGGGTTCTGGAGAGCAGTTCTTC,CATSDLAGSGEQFF
NA,NA,TRBJ1-5,TRBV5-6,TGTGCCAGCAGCGGGGGACCGAGGCAGCCCCAGCATTTT,CASSGGPRQPQHF
TRBD2,few,TRBJ2-5,TRBV5-1,TGCGCCAGCAGCGGCGGGACTAGCGGGTCCCGGGAGACCCAGTACTTC,CASSGGTSGSRETQYF
NA,NA,TRBJ2-2,TRBV20-1,TGCAGTGCTAGGAAGCGCCTCAGTGGGAGCGTATATACCGGGGAGCTGTTTTTT,CSARKRLSGSVYTGELFF
TRBD2,NA,TRBJ2-5,TRBV27,TGTGCCAGCAGTTTTTATAGCGGGAGTTCCGGGGGCCAGTACTTC,CASSFYSGSSGGQYF
NA,few,TRBJ2-1,TRBV27,TGTGCCAGCAGTTTACAAAACCCTTTGGATGAGCAGTTCTTC,CASSLQNPLDEQFF
NA,NA,TRBJ1-5,TRBV7-9,TGTGCCAGCAGCTTAGGACAGATTCAGCCCCAGCATTTT,CASSLGQIQPQHF
TRBD1,few,TRBJ2-5,TRBV9,TGTGCCAGCAGCCGGACAGGGGGCGCCGGACAGACCCAGTACTTC,CASSRTGGAGQTQYF
NA,NA,TRBJ2-1,TRBV9,TGTGCCAGCAGCGCCTCTTGGAATGAGCAGTTCTTC,CASSASWNEQFF
NA,NA,TRBJ1-1,TRBV9,TGTGCCAGCAGCCCCATGGGGGGCACTGAAGCTTTCTTT,CASSPMGGTEAFF
TRBD1,few,TRBJ2-5,TRBV5-1,TGCGCCAGCAGCACCGGACAGGCAGAGACCCAGTACTTC,CASSTGQAETQYF
NA,many,TRBJ1-2,TRBV19,TGTGCCACAACTAGGAGGGGGTTCTATGGCTACACCTTC,CATTRRGFYGYTF
TRBD2,NA,TRBJ2-1,TRBV7-2,TGTGCCAGCAGCTTAAACTCACTGTCTAGCGGGAGGGCCAATGAGCAGTTCTTC,CASSLNSLSSGRANEQFF
TRBD1,many,TRBJ1-1,TRBV19,TGTGCCAGTAGTAACACAGGGGTCACTGAAGCTTTCTTT,CASSNTGVTEAFF